One and the same sample provided the 13 T cell receptor beta chains below, sequenced in a study of T cell repertoires in cytomegalovirus infection. TCRdb re-called the reads through MiXCR, storing one row per CDR3 protein. This sample has fewer than 550,000 distinct CDR3 sequences, with 26% found just once. The sample comprised PBMCs. These receptors all come from a human donor in good health (CMV status not recorded). Some clones in this sample may be carry-over from other donors' samples.

Ten or more counts support this clonotype. V and J are TRBV7-2 and TRBJ2-5; the D gene is possibly TRBD2 (5 bases). The germline V and J ends were trimmed by 6 bases and 2 bases, with 13 bases remaining between them. Germline V gene sequence: CDR1 SGHTA, CDR2 FQGNSA. The CDR3 sequence is 14 residues long. CDR3 coding DNA: TGTGCCAGCAGTGCCGGCGGGTTTCAAGAGACCCAGTACTTC. Encoded protein: CASSAGGFQETQYF. The full variable domain, its missing parts supplied by reference TRBV7-2 and TRBJ2-5, is GAGVSQSPSNKVTEKGKDVELRCDPISGHTALYWYRQSLGQGLEFLIYFQGNSAPDKSGLPSDRFSAERTGGSVSTLTIQRTQQEDSAVYLCASSAGGFQETQYFGPGTRLLVL.

This clonotype was detected only a few times. This rearrangement joins TRBV7-9 to TRBJ1-4, with D possibly being TRBD1 (5 bases). Germline V gene lookup returns CDR1 SEHNR and CDR2 FQNEAQ (reference sequence). Trimming pared 2 bases from V and 8 bases from J, leaving 15 bases between. The CDR3 totals 15 residues. The CDR3 loop is CASSLISGRREKLFF. CDR3 DNA: TGTGCCAGCAGCTTAATCTCAGGGAGAAGGGAAAAACTGTTTTTT.

This clonotype was picked up a small number of times. This rearrangement joins TRBV6-2 or TRBV6-3 to TRBJ2-3; 13 bases align to TRBD2. Germline CDR1 and CDR2: MNHEY and SVGEGT. V gave up 5 bases and J gave up 6 bases; unmatched junction bases: 8. The CDR3 is 16 residues long. The DNA of the CDR3 is TGTGCCAGCAGTCCCCGGACTAGCGGGAGAGGGGATACGCAGTATTTT. The encoded protein is CASSPRTSGRGDTQYF.

This clonotype was seen a handful of times. The chain has TRBV20-1 and TRBJ1-1, with 8 bases identical to TRBD1. Germline CDR1 reads DFQATT; CDR2 reads SNEGSKA (reference sequence). J was trimmed by 9 bases and V by 3 bases; bases with no gene match: 18. The CDR3 is 16 residues long. The CDR3 sequence is CSASQPQGASLGQAFF. Written as DNA, the CDR3 is TGCAGTGCTAGCCAACCGCAGGGGGCAAGCTTGGGACAAGCTTTCTTT.

This clonotype was seen more than once but under ten times. The chain combines TRBV7-9 with TRBJ2-7; unclear D gene. The CDR3 extends over 14 amino acids. The ends were cut back, 5 bases at V and 4 bases at J, with 15 bases in the middle. Germline V lookup: CDR1 SEHNR, CDR2 FQNEAQ (reference sequence). CDR3 residues: CASSAPGLGYEQYF. The DNA of the CDR3 is TGTGCCAGCAGCGCCCCCGGATTGGGTTACGAGCAGTACTTC.

This chain uses TRBV14 with TRBJ2-4; TRBD2 is a possible D gene (6 bases). Trimming pared 4 bases from V and 0 bases from J, leaving 16 bases between. CDR1 and CDR2 (germline): SGHDN, FVKESK. The CDR3 runs to 17 residues. The CDR3 loop reads CASSPLRLDLAKNIQYF. Written as DNA, the CDR3 is TGTGCCAGCAGCCCGTTGAGACTAGACCTAGCCAAAAACATTCAGTACTTC.

The V gene is TRBV5-1, the J gene TRBJ1-6; tentative D call: TRBD1 (6 bases). The CDR3 totals 16 residues. V lost 0 bases and J 7 bases, leaving 14 bases between the germline ends. Germline V CDR1 and CDR2: SGHRS, YFSETQ. CDR3 DNA: TGCGCCAGCAGCTTGGCTGAGGCAGGGGTCAATTCACCCCTCCACTTT. Its protein is CASSLAEAGVNSPLHF.

This clonotype was seen more than once but under ten times. The rearrangement links TRBV10-3 to TRBJ2-1, with 16 bases aligning to TRBD2. Germline loops: CDR1 ENHRY, CDR2 SYGVKD. This CDR3 has 17 amino acids. The V segment lost 6 bases and the J segment 7 bases; nucleotides outside the gene matches: 9. Here the CDR3 reads CAISVGLAGGPFNEQFF. CDR3 DNA sequence: TGTGCCATCAGCGTGGGACTAGCGGGAGGGCCTTTTAATGAGCAGTTCTTC.

The V and J genes are TRBV18 and TRBJ1-1; tentative D call: TRBD1 (5 bases). CDR3 length equals 14 residues. Trimming pared 6 bases from V and 4 bases from J, leaving 15 bases between. Germline CDR1 reads KGHSH; CDR2 reads LQKENI. The CDR3 protein is CASSPTGTLTEAFF. The DNA for the CDR3 is TGTGCCAGCTCGCCTACCGGGACGCTCACTGAAGCTTTCTTT.

This clonotype turned up a few times. The chain links TRBV20-1 to TRBJ2-5, with 8 bases that match TRBD2. Trimming cost V 5 bases and J 2 bases; bases outside gene matches: 4. CDR1 DFQATT and CDR2 SNEGSKA come from the germline V gene (reference sequence). The CDR3 runs to 13 residues. The DNA for the CDR3 is TGCAGTGCTTCTCCTAGCGGGCAAGAGACCCAGTACTTC. This sequence encodes CSASPSGQETQYF.

The V call is TRBV5-5, the J call TRBJ2-3; 8 bases are shared with TRBD1. The CDR3 loop spans 13 amino acids. J lost 4 bases, V lost 3 bases, and 1 base had no gene match. Germline lookup yields CDR1 SGHKS and CDR2 YYEKEE (reference sequence). The CDR3 is CASSWTGSDTQYF. The CDR3, as DNA: TGTGCCAGCAGCTGGACAGGGTCAGATACGCAGTATTTT.

The chain combines TRBV20-1 with TRBJ2-3; TRBD2 aligns across 9 bases. This CDR3 comprises 16 residues. V shed 3 bases and J 3 bases; nucleotides not matched to a gene: 10. Germline V gene sequence: CDR1 DFQATT, CDR2 SNEGSKA (reference sequence). This CDR3 is CSASPNSGRGTDTQYF. The DNA of the CDR3 is TGCAGTGCTAGCCCGAATAGCGGGAGAGGGACAGATACGCAGTATTTT.

The table lists this clonotype with a few counts. The chain combines TRBV20-1 with TRBJ2-3; D assignment may be TRBD1 or TRBD2 (6 bases each). CDR3 length: 14 residues. The ends were cut back, 6 bases at V and 1 base at J, with 14 bases in the middle. Germline values: CDR1 DFQATT, CDR2 SNEGSKA (reference sequence). The CDR3 region has the DNA TGCAGTGCCCCCGCGGGACACCGCACAGATACGCAGTATTTT. It encodes CSAPAGHRTDTQYF.